Following are 27 T cell receptor beta chains from one sample sequenced in a study of cytomegalovirus exposure and HLA in healthy donors. Measured with immunoSEQ multiplex PCR; TCRdb has only the in-frame clones, and not every one. This sample yields more than 300,000 clones, of which around 86% are seen a single time; roughly 0.83% belongs to the top ten. The sample taken for sequencing was PBMCs. These receptors were obtained from a young woman in good health and CMV-seronegative.

This rearrangement joins TRBV7-2 to TRBJ1-5; weak D call: TRBD1 (5 bases). The V end was cut by 4 bases, the J end by 8 bases, with 18 bases between. The CDR3 spans 15 residues. CDR1 SGHTA and CDR2 FQGNSA come from the germline V gene. CDR3 residues: CASSYAPGPEEPQHF. CDR3 sequence (DNA): TGTGCCAGCAGCTACGCCCCAGGGCCGGAAGAGCCCCAGCATTTT. The variable domain in full, completed from reference TRBV7-2 and TRBJ1-5, reads GAGVSQSPSNKVTEKGKDVELRCDPISGHTALYWYRQSLGQGLEFLIYFQGNSAPDKSGLPSDRFSAERTGGSVSTLTIQRTQQEDSAVYLCASSYAPGPEEPQHFGDGTRLSIL.

The chain is built from TRBV10-2 and TRBJ2-1; TRBD2 agrees at 11 bases. This CDR3 has 15 residues. In germline, CDR1 is WSHSY, CDR2 SAAADI. After removal of 8 bases from V and 4 bases from J, the junction contained 7 bases not matched to a gene. In nucleotides, the CDR3 is TGCGCCAGCTCCGGGGTAGCGGGGGGGTACAATGAGCAGTTCTTC. This sequence encodes CASSGVAGGYNEQFF.

Remarks on this clone: The same CDR3 is also encoded by other DNA sequences in this sample. This chain joins TRBV10-1 and TRBJ2-7; D is unclear. CDR1 WNHNN and CDR2 SYGVQD come from the germline V gene (reference sequence). CDR3 length: 11 amino acids. Trimming cost V 3 bases and J 3 bases, with 3 bases left between them. The CDR3 bases are TGCGCCAGCAGTGACAGCTACGAGCAGTACTTC. Its protein is CASSDSYEQYF.

The V and J genes are TRBV6-5 and TRBJ2-7; D ambiguous. Germline V gene lookup returns CDR1 MNHEY and CDR2 SVGAGI. The CDR3 extends over 13 amino acids. V was cut by 2 bases and J by 3 bases, with 8 bases left in between. CDR3 coding DNA: TGTGCCAGCAGTTACGGCAGGAACTACGAGCAGTACTTC. Protein: CASSYGRNYEQYF.

Details on this clone: The junction departs from germline at one end; a sequencing error may be responsible. V and J are TRBV6-5 and TRBJ2-7; possibly TRBD2 for D (6 bases). The CDR3 loop spans 14 amino acids. Germline values: CDR1 MNHEY, CDR2 SVGAGI. CDR3 sequence reads: CASSDSEGWREQYF. The CDR3 bases are TGTGCCAGCAGTGACTCGGAGGGGTGGCGCGAGCAGTACTTC.

The CDR3 reads CASSLGTGNEKLFF. The CDR3 region has the DNA TGCGCCAGCAGCTTGGGGACAGGAAATGAAAAACTGTTTTTT. The chain couples TRBV5-1 to TRBJ1-4, with 7 nucleotides matching TRBD1. The V segment lost 0 bases and the J segment 5 bases; nucleotides outside the gene matches: 1. The length of the CDR3 is 14 residues. Germline lookup yields CDR1 SGHRS and CDR2 YFSETQ.

This rearrangement joins TRBV4-2 to TRBJ2-7, with 9 bases matching TRBD2. Germline trimming cut 0 bases from V and 0 bases from J; bases unmatched to any gene: 3. The CDR3 consists of 16 residues. Germline V gene sequence: CDR1 LGHNA, CDR2 YNFKEQ. The CDR3 sequence: CASSQDSAGGSYEQYF. The CDR3 region has the DNA TGTGCCAGCAGCCAAGATTCAGCGGGGGGCTCCTACGAGCAGTACTTC.

The rearrangement joins TRBV5-1 to TRBJ1-5, with 8 bases identical to TRBD1. J lost 7 bases, V lost 4 bases, and 16 bases had no gene match. The CDR3 has 17 amino acids. Germline V CDR1 and CDR2: SGHRS, YFSETQ. CDR3 bases: TGCGCCAGCAGCAAGGACAGGGTCAAGGTGAAAGACCAGCCCCAGCATTTT. It is translated as CASSKDRVKVKDQPQHF.

Only a few counts were recorded for this clone. This sequence joins TRBV6-5 and TRBJ1-1; D perhaps matches TRBD1 (6 bases). The CDR3 runs 11 residues. Trimming pared 4 bases from V and 8 bases from J, leaving 8 bases between. Per the germline V gene, CDR1 is MNHEY and CDR2 is SVGAGI. CDR3 amino acids: CASSSQGEAFF. The CDR3 nucleotides read TGTGCCAGCAGTTCACAGGGAGAAGCTTTCTTT.

There are a few counts of this clone. This chain uses TRBV27 with TRBJ2-7; 7 nucleotides line up with TRBD2. This CDR3 has 14 amino acids. CDR1 and CDR2 (germline): MNHEY, SMNVEV (reference sequence). V shed 2 bases, J shed 5 bases, and the junction held 6 bases outside the gene matches. CDR3 protein: CASSLRGVPDEQYF. As DNA, the CDR3 is TGTGCCAGCAGTTTACGGGGGGTGCCTGACGAGCAGTACTTC.

This clone was recorded only once. This chain joins TRBV7-9 and TRBJ2-7; the D gene is possibly TRBD1 (6 bases). The CDR3 sequence is 16 residues long. The V gene's germline CDR1 is SEHNR and CDR2 FQNEAQ (reference sequence). Trimming left V 2 bases short and J 6 bases short, with 20 bases between. CDR3 amino acids: CASSLTPSGVVGEQYF. CDR3 sequence (DNA): TGTGCCAGCAGCTTAACTCCCTCAGGGGTTGTAGGCGAGCAGTACTTC.

This rearrangement joins TRBV19 to TRBJ1-2, with a weak D call TRBD1 (6 bases). The V end lost 5 bases, the J end lost 4 bases, and 17 bases lay between the germline ends. Germline CDR1 LNHDA, CDR2 SQIVND (reference sequence). The CDR3 covers 15 residues. The CDR3 loop is CASSYTGTVGYGYTF. The DNA of the CDR3 is TGTGCCAGTAGTTATACAGGGACGGTAGGCTATGGCTACACCTTC.

This rearrangement joins TRBV10-2 to TRBJ2-1; 9 bases map to TRBD1. With V trimmed by 10 bases and J by 9 bases, 4 bases remained unmatched. This CDR3 has 11 residues. Germline values: CDR1 WSHSY, CDR2 SAAADI. CDR3 nucleotide sequence: TGCGCCATAACAGGGGGCAGTGAGCAGTTCTTC. Translating gives CAITGGSEQFF.

The rearrangement joins TRBV27 to TRBJ1-2; D is uncertain. V was trimmed by 1 base and J by 8 bases, leaving 17 bases between them. This CDR3 contains 15 residues. From germline, CDR1 is MNHEY and CDR2 SMNVEV (reference sequence). CDR3 bases: TGTGCCAGCAGTTTATTGGTCGGGTGGAAGGAAGGCTACACCTTC. Its protein product is CASSLLVGWKEGYTF.

The V and J genes are TRBV9 and TRBJ1-4; no firm D call. The CDR3 is made up of 13 amino acids. The germline V and J ends were trimmed by 6 bases and 5 bases, with 11 bases remaining between them. CDR1 and CDR2 (germline): SGDLS, YYNGEE. CDR3 DNA: TGTGCCAGCAAGGCTGAGGCCAATGAAAAACTGTTTTTT. The encoded protein is CASKAEANEKLFF.

The rearrangement links TRBV5-1 to TRBJ1-2, with TRBD1 matching 7 bases. CDR3 length: 14 amino acids. Germline trimming cut 4 bases from V and 3 bases from J; bases unmatched to any gene: 6. Germline values: CDR1 SGHRS, CDR2 YFSETQ. The CDR3 DNA reads as TGCGCCAGCAGCCCAGGGACAGAACACTATGGCTACACCTTC. This codes for CASSPGTEHYGYTF.

This clone was picked up a small number of times. V and J are TRBV4-1 and TRBJ2-7, with D tentatively TRBD1 (5 bases). From germline, CDR1 is MGHRA and CDR2 YSYEKL. The CDR3 has 13 residues. Trimming removed 2 bases at V and 5 bases at J, with 10 bases between. The DNA of the CDR3 is TGCGCCAGCAGCCAAATCGTCAGGGACGAGCAGTACTTC. This translates into CASSQIVRDEQYF.

The CDR3: CASQGAHNEQFF. CDR3 sequence (DNA): TGCGCCAGCCAGGGGGCGCACAATGAGCAGTTCTTC. The chain combines TRBV5-1 with TRBJ2-1; TRBD1 agrees at 8 bases. The CDR3 sequence is 12 residues long. Trimming at V came to 7 bases and at J to 5 bases, leaving 2 bases not matched to a gene. Germline lookup yields CDR1 SGHRS and CDR2 YFSETQ.

The chain uses TRBV7-9 and TRBJ1-2; the D is unclear. The CDR3 contains 12 residues. V was shortened by 3 bases and J by 6 bases, with 8 bases between the two germline ends. CDR1 and CDR2 from the germline V gene are SEHNR and FQNEAQ (reference sequence). CDR3 DNA: TGTGCCAGCAGCTTCCGGGGAGATGGCTACACCTTC. This sequence encodes CASSFRGDGYTF.

This chain links TRBV7-6 with TRBJ1-1, with 8 bases aligning to TRBD1. The CDR3 covers 13 residues. Trimming at V came to 6 bases and at J to 5 bases, leaving 5 bases not matched to a gene. In germline, CDR1 is SGHVS, CDR2 FNYEAQ. CDR3 in DNA: TGTGCCAGCAGTCGACAGGGGAAAACTGAAGCTTTCTTT. Its translation is CASSRQGKTEAFF.

This chain connects TRBV28 to TRBJ2-7; 10 positions agree with TRBD2. The CDR3 contains 16 residues. In germline, CDR1 is MDHEN, CDR2 SYDVKM. Trimming removed 5 bases from V and 5 bases from J; junction bases left unmatched: 12. CDR3 region: CASSEAPGLAFHEQYF. The CDR3 DNA sequence: TGTGCCAGCAGTGAGGCTCCGGGACTAGCGTTCCACGAGCAGTACTTC.

The genes are TRBV6-5 and TRBJ1-2; possibly TRBD1 for D (5 bases). V lost 4 bases, J lost 4 bases, and 13 bases lay in between. The CDR3 spans 14 residues. Germline V gene data show CDR1 as MNHEY and CDR2 as SVGAGI. CDR3 sequence: CASSSRPDIYGYTF. In DNA, the CDR3 is TGTGCCAGCAGTTCCCGACCGGACATCTATGGCTACACCTTC.

V is TRBV5-1 and J is TRBJ2-1, with 10 bases fitting TRBD2. J was trimmed by 0 bases and V by 3 bases; bases with no gene match: 9. Germline CDR1 reads SGHRS; CDR2 reads YFSETQ. This CDR3 has 18 amino acids. For the CDR3, the DNA is TGCGCCAGCAGCTCATCAACTAGCGGGGTAAGCTCCTACAATGAGCAGTTCTTC. This codes for CASSSSTSGVSSYNEQFF.

The chain carries TRBV11-2 and TRBJ2-3; no clear D. Trimming took off 1 base at V and 5 bases at J, with 7 bases between the two ends. The germline V gene encodes CDR1 SGHAT and CDR2 FQNNGV. The CDR3 length is 13 residues. As DNA, the CDR3 is TGTGCCAGCAGCTTAGGGGCGAAAGATACGCAGTATTTT. Encoded protein: CASSLGAKDTQYF.

This clone appeared once. The V and J genes are TRBV27 and TRBJ2-2, with D tentatively TRBD2 (5 bases). The CDR3 length is 16 residues. The germline gives CDR1 MNHEY, CDR2 SMNVEV (reference sequence). The ends were cut back, 2 bases at V and 5 bases at J, with 15 bases in the middle. CDR3 amino acids: CASSLLERGITGELFF. CDR3 coding DNA: TGTGCCAGCAGTTTACTAGAGCGAGGGATAACCGGGGAGCTGTTTTTT.

The rearrangement links TRBV7-3 to TRBJ2-7; 7 nucleotides agree with TRBD2. Germline-derived CDR1 and CDR2 are SGHTA and FQGTGA. V shed 5 bases, J shed 4 bases, and the junction held 11 bases outside the gene matches. This CDR3 has 15 amino acids. The CDR3 protein is CASSLYAGASYEQYF. The DNA of the CDR3 is TGTGCCAGCAGCCTATACGCGGGAGCATCTTACGAGCAGTACTTC.

This clone was counted once. J is TRBJ1-5 and V is TRBV5-3; 10 bases fit TRBD1. TRBV5-3 is given ORF status, its function remaining uncertain. This CDR3 has 13 amino acids. Trimming removed 4 bases from V and 9 bases from J; junction bases left unmatched: 4. The CDR3 DNA sequence: TGTGCCAGAAGCGGAGGACAGGGGGGGCCCCAGCATTTT. Its translation is CARSGGQGGPQHF.